What follows are 31 T cell receptor beta chains derived from one specimen sequenced in a study of blood T cell repertoires in COVID-19. TCRdb's copy holds only in-frame clones and misses some; the assay was immunoSEQ multiplex PCR. The sample lists a few hundred thousand clones, more than 80% seen once, with approximately 2.1% in the top ten. Sequences were obtained from peripheral blood. The receptor source for this set is a man aged 30 to 45 who had recovered from COVID-19.

This rearrangement joins TRBV7-2 to TRBJ1-3; perhaps TRBD1 as D (6 bases). Germline lookup yields CDR1 SGHTA and CDR2 FQGNSA. This CDR3 has 17 amino acids. Trimming left V 2 bases short and J 0 bases short, with 14 bases between. The CDR3 DNA is TGTGCCAGCAGCTTATTTCGGGGGGCCTCCTCTGGAAACACCATATATTTT. Protein: CASSLFRGASSGNTIYF.

The chain combines TRBV19 with TRBJ2-6; the match to TRBD1 covers 8 bases. Germline trimming cut 5 bases from V and 1 base from J; bases unmatched to any gene: 13. The CDR3 runs 19 residues. Germline V gene data show CDR1 as LNHDA and CDR2 as SQIVND (reference sequence). CDR3 protein: CASSSLAGTGPSGANVLTF. The CDR3 DNA reads TGTGCCAGTAGTTCTTTGGCCGGGACAGGTCCATCTGGGGCCAACGTCCTGACTTTC.

The chain combines TRBV5-4 with TRBJ1-2; 8 bases are shared with TRBD1. The length of the CDR3 is 15 residues. V dropped 4 bases and J dropped 8; count of bases not matched to a gene: 13. In germline, CDR1 is SGHNT, CDR2 YYREEE (reference sequence). CDR3 sequence reads: CASSLDGTGPPGYTF. The CDR3 region has the DNA TGTGCCAGCAGCCTGGACGGGACAGGCCCCCCCGGCTACACCTTC. The full variable domain, rest sourced from reference TRBV5-4 and TRBJ1-2, is ETGVTQSPTHLIKTRGQQVTLRCSSQSGHNTVSWYQQALGQGPQFIFQYYREEENGRGNFPPRFSGLQFPNYSSELNVNALELDDSALYLCASSLDGTGPPGYTFGSGTRLTVV.

This chain connects TRBV5-5 to TRBJ1-2, with D possibly being TRBD1 (5 bases). V was pared by 5 bases and J by 3 bases, with 17 bases between. Per germline, CDR1 SGHKS and CDR2 YYEKEE (reference sequence). The CDR3 consists of 15 residues. CDR3 loop: CASRPLRAIDYGYTF. The CDR3 nucleotides are TGTGCCAGCAGACCTCTCAGGGCGATTGACTATGGCTACACCTTC.

This rearrangement joins TRBV11-1 to TRBJ1-2; D gene ambiguous. V lost 1 base, J lost 0 bases, and 6 bases lay in between. Germline CDR1 is SGHAT and CDR2 is FQDESV (reference sequence). The CDR3 is made up of 14 amino acids. DNA for the CDR3: TGTGCCAGCAGCTTAGGGGAGACTAACTATGGCTACACCTTC. Encoded protein: CASSLGETNYGYTF.

This clone was observed a single time. The rearrangement links TRBV5-1 to TRBJ2-7, with D possibly being TRBD2 (6 bases). Germline V lookup: CDR1 SGHRS, CDR2 YFSETQ. V lost 0 bases to trimming and J lost 4 bases, with 14 bases between them. The CDR3 spans 15 residues. Here the CDR3 reads CASSLGEVWAYEQYF. The CDR3 coding sequence is TGCGCCAGCAGCTTGGGGGAGGTTTGGGCGTACGAGCAGTACTTC.

This chain links TRBV2 with TRBJ1-1; possibly TRBD1 for D (5 bases). Deletions cut 10 bases from V and 1 base from J, with 16 bases between. The CDR3 consists of 14 residues. Germline V lookup: CDR1 SNHLY, CDR2 FYNNEI. The CDR3 nucleotides are TGTGCCATCATAGGAGGGGCCCCGAACACTGAAGCTTTCTTT. Translating gives CAIIGGAPNTEAFF.

This clone was seen only once. The rearrangement uses TRBV5-6 and TRBJ2-7; TRBD1 agrees at 8 bases. The CDR3 extends over 15 amino acids. Germline CDR1 is SGHDT and CDR2 is YYEEEE. The J segment lost 2 bases and the V segment lost 0 bases, leaving 4 bases of the junction unmatched. CDR3 in amino acids: CASSLVDREAYEQYF. In DNA form, the CDR3 reads TGTGCCAGCAGCTTGGTGGACAGGGAGGCCTACGAGCAGTACTTC.

In this sample, this clone turned up a few times. The rearrangement joins TRBV6-1 to TRBJ1-2; D is perhaps TRBD1 (5 bases). CDR1 is MNHNS and CDR2 is SASEGT in the germline V gene. Trimming shortened V by 2 bases and J by 2 bases, and 18 bases separated the two germline ends. The CDR3 runs to 17 residues. CDR3 coding DNA: TGTGCCAGCAGTGAATCGGGGGTGGAAGTCTTGAACTATGGCTACACCTTC. It yields the protein CASSESGVEVLNYGYTF.

The chain links TRBV7-8 to TRBJ2-7; 7 nucleotides match TRBD1. There are 15 residues in the CDR3. V shed 1 base, J shed 2 bases, and the junction held 5 bases outside the gene matches. Germline CDR1 and CDR2: SGHVS and FQNEAQ. The CDR3 DNA is TGTGCCAGCAGCTTAGGAGGGACAGCCACCTACGAGCAGTACTTC. Translating it yields CASSLGGTATYEQYF.

This clone has just one count. V and J are TRBV5-4 and TRBJ2-1; possibly TRBD1 for D (5 bases). The V gene's germline CDR1 is SGHNT and CDR2 YYREEE (reference sequence). This CDR3 has 17 residues. V was shortened by 3 bases and J by 10 bases, with 26 bases between the two germline ends. CDR3 in amino acids: CASSSNLGALPAGEQFF. CDR3 DNA sequence: TGTGCCAGCAGCTCCAACTTAGGGGCCCTCCCAGCAGGGGAGCAGTTCTTC.

The CDR3 sequence is CASNTRTGSSYEQYF. Here the CDR3 DNA reads TGTGCCAGCAACACAAGGACAGGGAGCTCCTACGAGCAGTACTTC. The rearrangement links TRBV2 to TRBJ2-7; 8 nucleotides agree with TRBD1. This CDR3 is 15 amino acids long. CDR1 and CDR2 (germline): SNHLY, FYNNEI. The trim removed 7 bases at V and 0 bases at J, leaving 8 bases unmatched. The full variable domain, rest sourced from reference TRBV2 and TRBJ2-7, is EPEVTQTPSHQVTQMGQEVILRCVPISNHLYFYWYRQILGQKVEFLVSFYNNEISEKSEIFDDQFSVERPDGSNFTLKIRSTKLEDSAMYFCASNTRTGSSYEQYFGPGTRLTVT.

This clone came up once. The chain joins TRBV4-3 to TRBJ1-2; a possible D gene is TRBD1 (5 bases). The CDR3 has 14 residues. Per the germline V gene, CDR1 is LGHNA and CDR2 is YSLEER. With 4 bases removed from V and 4 bases from J, the gap between germline ends came to 13 bases. The CDR3: CASSLTVGGYGYTF. For the CDR3, the DNA is TGCGCCAGCAGCCTCACGGTCGGGGGCTATGGCTACACCTTC.

In its sample, this clone was seen once. The rearrangement uses TRBV4-2 and TRBJ1-2; D is unresolved. Germline CDR1 reads LGHNA; CDR2 reads YNFKEQ. The CDR3 runs 15 residues. V lost 0 bases and J 8 bases, leaving 16 bases between the germline ends. In DNA, the CDR3 is TGTGCCAGCAGCCAAGATTCGGCAGGCAGTCTGGGCTACACCTTC. Translated: CASSQDSAGSLGYTF.

The chain uses TRBV11-2 and TRBJ1-2; D is possibly TRBD1 (5 bases). The CDR3 spans 14 residues. From germline, CDR1 is SGHAT and CDR2 FQNNGV. V was pared by 4 bases and J by 4 bases, with 13 bases between. CDR3 nucleotide sequence: TGTGCCAGCAGCTATGGGGCCGGGCCCTATGGCTACACCTTC. It encodes CASSYGAGPYGYTF.

The rearrangement uses TRBV11-2 and TRBJ1-1; D uncertain. Trimming removed 7 bases from V and 3 bases from J, with 9 bases in between. Germline V gene sequence: CDR1 SGHAT, CDR2 FQNNGV. CDR3 size: 12 residues. CDR3 sequence: CASTSEDTEAFF. Here the CDR3 DNA reads TGTGCCAGCACTTCAGAGGACACTGAAGCTTTCTTT.

CDR3: CSASTLGQGLYEQYF. As DNA, the CDR3 is TGCAGTGCCAGTACCTTGGGACAGGGTCTCTACGAGCAGTACTTC. The rearrangement joins TRBV20-1 to TRBJ2-7; 9 nucleotides align to TRBD1. J lost 3 bases, V lost 6 bases, and 12 bases had no gene match. The V gene's germline CDR1 is DFQATT and CDR2 SNEGSKA (reference sequence). The CDR3 spans 15 residues.

The chain employs TRBV6-2 or TRBV6-3 and TRBJ2-5; 10 bases match TRBD2. The V gene end was trimmed by 5 bases and the J gene end by 2 bases; junction bases not matched to a gene: 17. The CDR3 contains 19 residues. Per germline, CDR1 MNHEY and CDR2 SVGEGT. The DNA of the CDR3 is TGTGCCAGCAGTCATCTGGCTAGCGGGGGAGGTTTACGGCAAGAGACCCAGTACTTC. Protein sequence: CASSHLASGGGLRQETQYF.

The chain couples TRBV3-1 (or the pseudogene TRBV3-2) to TRBJ2-1; 8 bases agree with TRBD2. The J segment lost 6 bases and the V segment lost 1 base, leaving 2 bases of the junction unmatched. CDR1 and CDR2 (germline): LGHDT, YNNKEL (reference sequence). The CDR3 covers 14 residues. The CDR3 spells CASSQAGGPNEQFF. The CDR3 nucleotides read TGTGCCAGCAGCCAAGCGGGGGGGCCCAATGAGCAGTTCTTC.

The chain recombines TRBV5-1 with TRBJ2-3, with a possible D match to TRBD1 (5 bases). The V end lost 2 bases, the J end lost 4 bases, and 8 bases lay between the germline ends. Per germline, CDR1 SGHRS and CDR2 YFSETQ. The CDR3 length is 13 residues. Here the CDR3 DNA reads TGCGCCAGCAGCTTACCACAGGCAGATACGCAGTATTTT. It encodes CASSLPQADTQYF.

This sequence joins TRBV6-5 and TRBJ1-3; D unclear. Trimming left V 6 bases short and J 7 bases short, with 10 bases between. The CDR3 sequence is 12 residues long. Per germline, CDR1 MNHEY and CDR2 SVGAGI. The CDR3 sequence is CASSPGWNTIYF. CDR3 nucleotides: TGTGCCAGCAGCCCGGGGTGGAACACCATATATTTT.

This chain links TRBV28 with TRBJ1-2; 7 nucleotides match TRBD1. Trimming removed 7 bases from V and 2 bases from J; junction bases left unmatched: 10. The germline V gene has CDR1 MDHEN and CDR2 SYDVKM. This CDR3 has 15 residues. The CDR3 DNA follows: TGTGCCAGCACCCCGGGACAGCCTAAAAACTATGGCTACACCTTC. It is translated as CASTPGQPKNYGYTF.

This clone appeared once. The chain has TRBV30 and TRBJ1-2; TRBD1 matches 8 bases. Trimming at V came to 5 bases and at J to 8 bases, leaving 4 bases not matched to a gene. CDR3 length: 11 amino acids. Per germline, CDR1 GTSNPN and CDR2 SVGIG (reference sequence). Here the CDR3 DNA reads TGTGCCTGGGACAGGGGCCCCGGCTACACCTTC. It yields the protein CAWDRGPGYTF.

The chain combines TRBV19 with TRBJ2-2; maybe TRBD1 (6 bases). The CDR3 is 15 residues long. CDR1 and CDR2 from the germline V gene are LNHDA and SQIVND (reference sequence). Trimming removed 0 bases at V and 5 bases at J, with 10 bases between. CDR3: CASSIEGALTGELFF. DNA for the CDR3: TGTGCCAGTAGTATAGAGGGGGCGCTTACCGGGGAGCTGTTTTTT.

The V call is TRBV5-5, the J call TRBJ1-1, with D unclear. CDR3 size: 12 residues. V was pared by 4 bases and J by 2 bases, with 6 bases between. The germline V gene encodes CDR1 SGHKS and CDR2 YYEKEE (reference sequence). This CDR3 reads CASSPTNTEAFF. CDR3 nucleotides: TGTGCCAGCAGCCCCACTAACACTGAAGCTTTCTTT.

This clone came up once. The V call is TRBV6-2 or TRBV6-3, the J call TRBJ1-1; D is undetermined. Germline V gene lookup returns CDR1 MNHEY and CDR2 SVGEGT. CDR3 length equals 13 residues. With 2 bases removed from V and 7 bases from J, the gap between germline ends came to 11 bases. CDR3 nucleotides: TGTGCCAGCAGTTACCGATTAGGAGGTGAAGCTTTCTTT. It yields the protein CASSYRLGGEAFF.

The gene calls are TRBV12-3 or TRBV12-4 and TRBJ2-5; 8 bases align to TRBD2. The trim removed 6 bases at V and 5 bases at J, leaving 2 bases unmatched. The CDR3 runs to 12 residues. CDR3 nucleotides: TGTGCCAGCAGGGGACTAGTGGAGACCCAGTACTTC. As protein: CASRGLVETQYF.

This chain uses TRBV30 with TRBJ1-6, with a possible D match to TRBD1 (5 bases). Trimming pared 1 base from V and 6 bases from J, leaving 13 bases between. The CDR3 contains 15 residues. Germline CDR1 GTSNPN, CDR2 SVGIG (reference sequence). The CDR3 region has the DNA TGTGCCTGGAGTGGACAGCATCACGGTAATTCACCCCTCCACTTT. Protein product: CAWSGQHHGNSPLHF.

The chain links TRBV6-5 to TRBJ1-2; no clear D. Germline V gives CDR1 MNHEY, CDR2 SVGAGI. The CDR3 runs to 13 residues. Trimming pared 3 bases from V and 6 bases from J, leaving 11 bases between. As DNA, the CDR3 is TGTGCCAGCAGTTATGGGGAGGAGGATGGCTACACCTTC. Protein sequence: CASSYGEEDGYTF.

The CDR3 coding sequence is TGCGCCAGCAGCTCTAGCGGGGGGGCAGATACGCAGTATTTT. Residues: CASSSSGGADTQYF. This sequence joins TRBV5-1 and TRBJ2-3; 12 bases line up with TRBD2. Germline V gene lookup returns CDR1 SGHRS and CDR2 YFSETQ. This CDR3 spans 14 amino acids. Trimming took 3 bases from V and 4 from J; bases not matched to a gene: 0.

The chain joins TRBV3-1 (or the pseudogene TRBV3-2) to TRBJ2-1; no reliable D call. CDR3 length equals 14 residues. In germline, CDR1 is LGHDT, CDR2 YNNKEL (reference sequence). With 1 base removed from V and 8 bases from J, the gap between germline ends came to 12 bases. CDR3 sequence (DNA): TGTGCCAGCAGCCAAGTTCTCGAGAAAGATGAGCAGTTCTTC. Protein sequence: CASSQVLEKDEQFF.